This T cell receptor (beta chain) was captured in a study of human T cells and chemical hapten exposure. Time point: patch test 1, 2 weeks after DPC sensitization. The treatment is: therapeutic diphenylcyclopropenone sensitization with weekly scalp DPC. This CDR3 spans 16 amino acids. V was pared by 2 bases and J by 5 bases, with 19 bases between. Germline V gives CDR1 LGHNA, CDR2 YNFKEQ. Using its own MiXCR run on the RACE reads, TCRdb lists one record per CDR3 protein. Among around 340,000 distinct CDR3 sequences, around 7% were seen once, and the ten largest hold approximately 8%. This specimen consisted of whole blood, obtained in connection with sensitization to the hapten diphenylcyclopropenone (DPC). This clonotype originated in a woman between 18 and 30 years old with alopecia areata. Some clones in this sample may be carry-over from other donors' samples. The gene calls are TRBV4-2 and TRBJ2-7; D possibly matches TRBD1 or TRBD2 (6 bases each). CDR3 coding DNA: TGTGCCAGCAGCCAAACGGGGGCGACGTCTGGAAACGAGCAGTACTTC. Amino acids: CASSQTGATSGNEQYF.